This T cell receptor (beta chain) came from a study of early stage breast cancer tumors. Study background: Invasive lobular carcinomas made up about 30% of the 12 ER+/PR+/HER2- tumors. Samples were sequenced at 7.5 to 10-fold average coverage.

By proportion, this clone is medium-sized. This table comes from immunoSEQ multiplex PCR, and its TCRdb copy is limited to in-frame clones, with some not included. The sample lists some 30,000 clones, roughly 80% occurring once. V was cut by 1 base and J by 2 bases, with 12 bases left in between. This CDR3 has 16 amino acids. Germline assignment: CDR1 MGHRA and CDR2 YSYEKL. The TCR comes from a person aged 25 to 45 with breast cancer. The V gene is TRBV4-1, the J gene TRBJ1-3; D is possibly TRBD1 (6 bases). Specimen: breast tumor tissue. The CDR3, as DNA: TGCGCCAGCAGCCAAGTAAGGGGGACAACTGGAAACACCATATATTTT. Translating it yields CASSQVRGTTGNTIYF.